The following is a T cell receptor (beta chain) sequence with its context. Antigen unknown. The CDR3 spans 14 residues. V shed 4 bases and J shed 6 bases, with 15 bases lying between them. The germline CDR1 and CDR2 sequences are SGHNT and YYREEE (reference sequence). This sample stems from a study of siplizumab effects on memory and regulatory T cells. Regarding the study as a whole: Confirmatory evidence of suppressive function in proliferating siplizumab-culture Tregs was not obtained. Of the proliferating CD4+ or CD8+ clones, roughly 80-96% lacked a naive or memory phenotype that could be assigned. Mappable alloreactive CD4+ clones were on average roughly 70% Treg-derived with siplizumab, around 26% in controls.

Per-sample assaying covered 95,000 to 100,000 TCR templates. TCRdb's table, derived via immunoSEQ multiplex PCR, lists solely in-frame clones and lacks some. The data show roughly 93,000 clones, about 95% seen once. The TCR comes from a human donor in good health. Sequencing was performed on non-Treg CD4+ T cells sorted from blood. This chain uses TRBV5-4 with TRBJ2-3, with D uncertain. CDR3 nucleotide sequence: TGTGCCAGCAGCCCCAGACAAGTACTCGATACGCAGTATTTT. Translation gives CASSPRQVLDTQYF.